Listed below are T cell receptor beta chains from one sample, sequenced in a study of blood T cell repertoires in COVID-19. Only in-frame clones appear in the TCRdb table, and some are missing; sequencing was by immunoSEQ multiplex PCR. The table lists tens of thousands of clones, roughly 80% of them singletons. The sample was peripheral blood. The origin of the receptors is a woman between 65 and 79 years old with acute or convalescent COVID-19. CDR3s include the opening cysteine and the closing phenylalanine or tryptophan. D genes are given only for firm matches. A clone size is listed for some rows: how often the clone was seen (once, few, many), or a class if it is expanded.

TRBJ1-2	NA	NA	TRBV6-2/TRBV6-3	TGTGCCAGCAGTTACGCGGGCTATGGCTACACCTTC	CASSYAGYGYTF
TRBJ2-7	NA	NA	TRBV5-1	TGCGCCAGCAGCTCCGTTCCTACGTCCGAGCAGTACTTC	CASSSVPTSEQYF
TRBJ1-2	NA	NA	TRBV9	TGTGCCAGCAGCCCCCTCACCTTC	CASSPLTF
TRBJ2-7	TRBD1	NA	TRBV29-1	TGCAGCGTTCGAAGGGGGGGACAGGGAAACGAGCAGTACTTC	CSVRRGGQGNEQYF
TRBJ1-4	TRBD1	NA	TRBV2	TGTGCCAGCAGTGTACCACCGGGACAGACTAATGAAAAACTGTTTTTT	CASSVPPGQTNEKLFF
TRBJ2-1	TRBD2	NA	TRBV19	TGTGCCACCAAGCTCGGGGGGGCGGTTCATGAGCAGTTCTTC	CATKLGGAVHEQFF
TRBJ1-1	NA	NA	TRBV6-5	TGTGCCAGCAGTTACGGGCAGGGCGGGGTTGAAGCTTTCTTT	CASSYGQGGVEAFF
TRBJ2-7	TRBD2	NA	TRBV14	TGTGCCAGCAGCCAAGATATGCGGGAGCGGCAGTACTTC	CASSQDMRERQYF
TRBJ1-5	NA	NA	TRBV19	TGTGCCAGTAGCCAGGGGAGCGCCAATCAGCCCCAGCATTTT	CASSQGSANQPQHF
TRBJ1-1	TRBD1	once	TRBV9	TGTGCCAGCAGCGAGGGACAGGGTGGAGCTTTCTTT	CASSEGQGGAFF
TRBJ1-2	NA	NA	TRBV10-2	TGCGCCAGCATCCCGGTGGAGGAGGGCAACTATGGCTACACCTTC	CASIPVEEGNYGYTF
TRBJ1-1	NA	NA	TRBV4-1	TGCGCCAGCAGCCCCGGAGCGCGTACTGAAGCTTTCTTT	CASSPGARTEAFF
TRBJ2-7	TRBD1	NA	TRBV9	TGTGCCAGCAGCCGGGACAGGGGCTACGAGCAGTACTTC	CASSRDRGYEQYF
TRBJ1-6	NA	NA	TRBV9	TGTGCCAGCAGCGTAGGTGTGACAGCCAATTCACCCCTCCACTTT	CASSVGVTANSPLHF
TRBJ1-2	TRBD1	NA	TRBV6-5	TGTGCCAGCAGTCCAACAGGGGGCTCTAGGTATGGCTACACCTTC	CASSPTGGSRYGYTF
TRBJ1-6	NA	NA	TRBV7-2	TGTGCCAGCAGCTTTAGAACCCGGAATTCACCCCTCCACTTT	CASSFRTRNSPLHF
TRBJ1-5	TRBD1	NA	TRBV4-1	TGCGCCAGCAGCCAAGGTTACAGGGGGGCTCAGCCCCAGCATTTT	CASSQGYRGAQPQHF
TRBJ2-2	TRBD2	NA	TRBV9	TGTGCCAGCAGCGTAGACCCCTTGACTAGCCCCAACACCGGGGAGCTGTTTTTT	CASSVDPLTSPNTGELFF
TRBJ1-5	NA	NA	TRBV19	TGTGCCAGTAGTAGCCCCGCAGGGGCCTTAAATCAGCCCCAGCATTTT	CASSSPAGALNQPQHF
TRBJ1-6	TRBD1	NA	TRBV4-1	TGCGCCAGTGGGAACCCGGGACAGGGGAGCTCCTATAATTCACCCCTCCACTTT	CASGNPGQGSSYNSPLHF
TRBJ1-1	NA	NA	TRBV10-2	TGCGCCAGCAGTTCACAGGGTAACACTGAAGCTTTCTTT	CASSSQGNTEAFF
TRBJ2-2	NA	NA	TRBV15	TGTGCCACCAGCAGAGCGGCAGGGGCCGGGGAGCTGTTTTTT	CATSRAAGAGELFF
TRBJ2-1	TRBD2	NA	TRBV3-1/TRBV3-2	TGTGCCAGCAGCCAAGTGGCCGGGCTAGCGGACAATGAGCAGTTCTTC	CASSQVAGLADNEQFF
TRBJ2-2	NA	NA	TRBV10-1	TGCGCCAGCAGTCGACAGAAAGGGCTGTTTTTT	CASSRQKGLFF
TRBJ1-1	TRBD1	NA	TRBV2	TGTGCCAGCTACCTTCGGACAGGGATGCCTGAAGCTTTCTTT	CASYLRTGMPEAFF
TRBJ2-5	TRBD2	NA	TRBV3-1/TRBV3-2	TGTGCCAGCAGCCAGAGCGGGGGGGCCCAAGAGACCCAGTACTTC	CASSQSGGAQETQYF